This T cell receptor beta chain was documented in a study of control samples from healthy donors and cancer patients (TCRdb year 2020). For this clone: Its cognate antigen has yet to be identified. Base qualities are not at hand, and no much larger clone is one base apart.

Library prep was done by the immunoSEQ multiplex PCR assay. Held by TCRdb, this immuneACCESS table contains in-frame sequences only and omits some clones. Under half of the omission traces to an unresolved V gene where checked; the cause of the rest is unknown. The sample records around 150,000 clones, 75% to 90% of which are singletons. The top ten hold around 4.9% of the sample. Including cysteine and phenylalanine, the CDR3 has 16 amino acids. Kept here is only the CDR3 DNA, which spans 48 bases and is read in frame from base 1. V ends up 4 bases short and J 7 bases short, with an unmatched junction base count of 12. Via the germline V gene, CDR1 is SGHRS and CDR2 YFSETQ.

The TCR was taken from a man aged 25-45 years in good health. The sequenced material came from blood. The chain employs TRBV5-1 and TRBJ2-7, with 12 bases matching TRBD2. The sequence in DNA is TGCGCCAGCAGCCCCGGACTAGCGGGATCCCCGGGGGAGCAGTACTTC. The encoded protein is CASSPGLAGSPGEQYF.